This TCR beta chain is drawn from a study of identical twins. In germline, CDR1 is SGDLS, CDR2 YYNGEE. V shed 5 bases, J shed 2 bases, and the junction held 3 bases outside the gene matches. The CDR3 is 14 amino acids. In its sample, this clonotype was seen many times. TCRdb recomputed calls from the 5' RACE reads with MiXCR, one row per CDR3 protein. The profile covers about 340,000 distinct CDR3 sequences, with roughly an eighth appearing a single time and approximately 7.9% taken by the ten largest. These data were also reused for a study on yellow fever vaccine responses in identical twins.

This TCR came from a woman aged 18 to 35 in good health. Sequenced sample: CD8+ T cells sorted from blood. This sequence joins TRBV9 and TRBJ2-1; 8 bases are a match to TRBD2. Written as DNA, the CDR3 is TGTGCCAGCAGTACTAGCGGAGCCTACAATGAGCAGTTCTTC. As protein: CASSTSGAYNEQFF.